This entry lists 9 T cell receptor beta chains sequenced from one sample in a study of cytomegalovirus exposure and HLA in healthy donors. PCR amplification relied on 60 Vbeta primers (plus 13 Jbeta primers). Method: immunoSEQ multiplex PCR; TCRdb's copy keeps in-frame clones and lacks some. The sample lists 150,000 or so clones; around 81% were seen once. The sequenced sample was PBMCs. The receptors stem from a woman aged 18-35 years in good health and CMV-seropositive.

The gene calls are TRBV9 and TRBJ2-5, with TRBD2 matching 8 bases. Germline CDR1 and CDR2: SGDLS and YYNGEE. This CDR3 is 15 amino acids long. The V gene end was trimmed by 4 bases and the J gene end by 1 base; junction bases not matched to a gene: 6. The CDR3 reads CASSLSGGFQETQYF. The CDR3 DNA follows: TGTGCCAGCAGCTTGAGCGGGGGCTTCCAAGAGACCCAGTACTTC.

The V call is TRBV18, the J call TRBJ1-1; TRBD1 aligns across 7 bases. Germline V gene sequence: CDR1 KGHSH, CDR2 LQKENI. The J segment lost 1 base and the V segment lost 2 bases, leaving 4 bases of the junction unmatched. The CDR3 consists of 15 residues. The CDR3 DNA sequence: TGTGCCAGCTCACCATTCGACAGGGAGAACACTGAAGCTTTCTTT. The encoded protein is CASSPFDRENTEAFF.

The V gene is TRBV6-1, the J gene TRBJ2-2, with TRBD1 matching over 8 bases. V lost 3 bases and J lost 3; bases outside the gene matches: 6. The germline CDR1 and CDR2 sequences are MNHNS and SASEGT. This CDR3 region has 16 residues. CDR3: CASSDGQGLYTGELFF. CDR3 sequence (DNA): TGTGCCAGCAGTGACGGACAGGGTTTATACACCGGGGAGCTGTTTTTT.

This sequence joins TRBV14 and TRBJ2-7; D remains ambiguous. This CDR3 is built from 15 residues. V was pared by 0 bases and J by 0 bases, with 9 bases between. The V gene's germline CDR1 is SGHDN and CDR2 FVKESK. The CDR3 region is CASSQELASSYEQYF. The CDR3 nucleotides read TGTGCCAGCAGCCAAGAGCTGGCTAGCTCCTACGAGCAGTACTTC.

V gene TRBV23-1 combines with J gene TRBJ2-2, with a tentative D call TRBD2 (5 bases). TRBV23-1 is an ORF; its function is uncertain. V was trimmed by 11 bases and J by 3 bases, leaving 19 bases between them. CDR3 length equals 15 residues. CDR3 protein: CAGTSGPSDTGELFF. The CDR3 DNA follows: TGCGCCGGAACGAGCGGTCCCTCGGACACCGGGGAGCTGTTTTTT.

The J gene is TRBJ2-7, the V gene TRBV28; 7 positions match TRBD1. Per the germline V gene, CDR1 is MDHEN and CDR2 is SYDVKM. V dropped 10 bases and J dropped 2; count of bases not matched to a gene: 17. This CDR3 contains 16 residues. The CDR3 sequence is CATSIPSGTAPYEQYF. DNA for the CDR3: TGTGCCACCTCGATCCCTTCCGGGACAGCTCCCTACGAGCAGTACTTC.

This clone has only one observation. The chain joins TRBV10-3 to TRBJ1-1, with D possibly matching TRBD1 (6 bases). The V gene lost 4 bases and the J gene lost 6 bases, with 15 bases spanning the gap. CDR1 is ENHRY and CDR2 is SYGVKD in the germline V gene. The CDR3 runs to 14 residues. The CDR3 loop is CAISAPRGNSEAFF. The CDR3 nucleotides are TGTGCCATCAGTGCACCCAGGGGAAACTCTGAAGCTTTCTTT.

V and J are TRBV2 and TRBJ1-4, with TRBD1 matching 9 bases. This CDR3 comprises 14 residues. After removal of 7 bases from V and 2 bases from J, the junction contained 2 bases not matched to a gene. The V gene's germline CDR1 is SNHLY and CDR2 FYNNEI. In nucleotides, the CDR3 is TGTGCCAGCATAGACAGGGGGACTAATGAAAAACTGTTTTTT. This translates into CASIDRGTNEKLFF. Using reference TRBV2 and TRBJ1-4 for the parts outside the CDR3, the full variable domain is EPEVTQTPSHQVTQMGQEVILRCVPISNHLYFYWYRQILGQKVEFLVSFYNNEISEKSEIFDDQFSVERPDGSNFTLKIRSTKLEDSAMYFCASIDRGTNEKLFFGSGTQLSVL.

The rearrangement uses TRBV7-8 and TRBJ1-1; D is perhaps TRBD1 (5 bases). The CDR3 consists of 14 residues. The germline CDR1 and CDR2 sequences are SGHVS and FQNEAQ. V was clipped by 5 bases and J by 1 base, with 11 bases between them. The CDR3 sequence is CASSGRRGNTEAFF. CDR3 nucleotide sequence: TGTGCCAGCAGCGGACGGAGGGGGAACACTGAAGCTTTCTTT.